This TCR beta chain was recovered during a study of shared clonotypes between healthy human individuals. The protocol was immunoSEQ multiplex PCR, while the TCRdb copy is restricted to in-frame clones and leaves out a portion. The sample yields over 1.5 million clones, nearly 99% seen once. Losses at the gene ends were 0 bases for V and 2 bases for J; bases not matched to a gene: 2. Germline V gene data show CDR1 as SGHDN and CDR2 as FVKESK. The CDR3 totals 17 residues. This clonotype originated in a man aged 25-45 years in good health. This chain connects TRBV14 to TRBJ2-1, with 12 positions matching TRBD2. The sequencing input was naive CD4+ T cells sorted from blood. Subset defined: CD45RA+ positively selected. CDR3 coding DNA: TGTGCCAGCAGCCAAGAACTAGCGGGAGGACCCTACAATGAGCAGTTCTTC. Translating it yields CASSQELAGGPYNEQFF.